This TCR beta chain stems from a study of beta chain features in type 1 diabetes. Every isolated RNA sample was fully reverse transcribed, so sequencing captured expressed TCRB transcripts. Only in-frame clones appear in the TCRdb table, and some are missing; sequencing was by immunoSEQ multiplex PCR. The data show a few hundred thousand clones, approximately 15% seen once. Germline V gene data show CDR1 as SGHRS and CDR2 as YFSETQ. V lost 1 base and J lost 9, with 13 bases in between. This CDR3 region has 13 residues. This clone has a handful of counts. Every participating donor gave one draw, a heparinised blood sample averaging about 110 mL. A sort by CD45RO/CCR7/CD25/CD127/CD95/CD27 yielded CD4+ naive, central memory, regulatory and stem cell-like memory cells. Without exception, sorted populations had purity beyond 95%.

V usage is TRBV5-1 and J usage is TRBJ1-1, with unresolved D. This clonotype originated in a man aged 25-45 years in good health. The sample was central memory CD4+ T cells from blood. In DNA, the CDR3 is TGCGCCAGCAGCTTGCAAGGCACACCCCAAGCTTTCTTT. It translates to CASSLQGTPQAFF.